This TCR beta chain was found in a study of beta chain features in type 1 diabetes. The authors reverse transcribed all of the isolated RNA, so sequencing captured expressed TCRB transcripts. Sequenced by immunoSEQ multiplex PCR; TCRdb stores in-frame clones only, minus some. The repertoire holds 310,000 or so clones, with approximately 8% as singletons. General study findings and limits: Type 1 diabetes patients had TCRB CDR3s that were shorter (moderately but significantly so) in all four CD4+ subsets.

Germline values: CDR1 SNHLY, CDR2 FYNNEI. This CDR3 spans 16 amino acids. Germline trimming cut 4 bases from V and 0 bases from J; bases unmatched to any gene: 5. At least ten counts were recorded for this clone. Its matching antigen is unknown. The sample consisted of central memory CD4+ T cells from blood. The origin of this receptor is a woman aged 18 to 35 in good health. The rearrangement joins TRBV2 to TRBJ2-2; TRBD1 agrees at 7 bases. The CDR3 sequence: CASSVGQPPNTGELFF. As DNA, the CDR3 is TGTGCCAGCAGTGTGGGACAGCCCCCGAACACCGGGGAGCTGTTTTTT.